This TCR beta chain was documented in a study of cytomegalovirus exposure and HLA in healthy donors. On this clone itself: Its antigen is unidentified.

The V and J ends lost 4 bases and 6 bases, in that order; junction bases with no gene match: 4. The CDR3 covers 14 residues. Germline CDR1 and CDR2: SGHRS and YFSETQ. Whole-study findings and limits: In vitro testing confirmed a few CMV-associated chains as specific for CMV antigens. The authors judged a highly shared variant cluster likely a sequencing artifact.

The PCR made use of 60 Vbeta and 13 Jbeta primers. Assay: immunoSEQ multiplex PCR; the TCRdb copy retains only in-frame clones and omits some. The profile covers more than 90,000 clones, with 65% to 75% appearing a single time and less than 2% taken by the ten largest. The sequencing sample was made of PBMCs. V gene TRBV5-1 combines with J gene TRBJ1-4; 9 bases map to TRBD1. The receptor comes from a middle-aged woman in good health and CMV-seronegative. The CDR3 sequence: CASSPGQGHEKLFF. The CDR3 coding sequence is TGCGCCAGCAGCCCGGGACAGGGACATGAAAAACTGTTTTTT.